The T cell receptor (beta chain) described here comes from a study of regulatory T cells in long-lasting Graves disease. The sample's time point: newly diagnosed GD, antithyroid drugs for less than 3 months. Preparation of the TCR library used RNA extracted from PBMCs. Combining iRepertoire HTBI primers with Arm-PCR of CDR3 regions, the authors built TCR beta libraries. TCRdb processed the multiplex PCR reads anew with MiXCR; each CDR3 protein has one entry. Of roughly 560,000 distinct CDR3 sequences listed, approximately 12% are singletons. Trimming left V 4 bases short and J 5 bases short, with 11 bases between. The CDR3 has 13 residues. From germline, CDR1 is DFQATT and CDR2 SNEGSKA (reference sequence). This clonotype was observed at least ten times. These data also formed part of another study, on T cells in Graves' hyperthyroidism and ophthalmopathy. That report notes: Initially, a first-round RT-PCR of the TCR CDR3 employed the HTBI primer set. Most thyroid clonotypes expanded above 0.001 were also detected in blood. Model output signaled ophthalmopathy a median around 6.9 months ahead of onset.

The specimen was peripheral blood mononuclear cells (PBMCs), collected at new diagnosis, from a patient treated with antithyroid drugs. The source of this sequence is a woman younger than 45 with Graves disease. This rearrangement joins TRBV20-1 to TRBJ2-2; TRBD1 might be the D (6 bases). In DNA, the CDR3 is TGCAGTGCTACAGACCAGGGGACCGGGGAGCTGTTTTTT. This translates into CSATDQGTGELFF.